This T cell receptor (beta chain) was documented in a study of blood T cell repertoires in COVID-19. As for the study in general: Some COVID-19 samples were acute and others convalescent; all came from the United States, Italy and Spain. T cells, B-cell-depleted T cells, or PBMCs provided the cDNA or gDNA that served as material.

Original processing notes: For nucleated cells, counts were estimated from reference gene primer amplification. The repertoire was sequenced with immunoSEQ multiplex PCR; TCRdb's copy has only in-frame clones and lacks some. V, J and clone size are those of that table, while D and trimming were read from the DNA. The sample records a few hundred thousand clones, around 88% being singletons. The CDR3 length is 17 residues. Germline values: CDR1 SEHNR, CDR2 FQNEAQ (reference sequence). Losses at the gene ends were 4 bases for V and 7 bases for J; bases not matched to a gene: 16. The Seattle patients joined while their infection was active and were tracked longitudinally afterward. The table lists this clone with a count of one.

What was sequenced was peripheral blood. This TCR came from a woman aged 55 to 70 with COVID-19, enrolled during active disease. The chain carries TRBV7-9 and TRBJ1-3, with TRBD1 matching 7 bases. CDR3 DNA: TGTGCCAGCAGCTCCCAAAGAGGGGGCGTCACGGTGAACACCATATATTTT. This translates into CASSSQRGGVTVNTIYF.